The T cell receptor (beta chain) under discussion was sequenced for a study of beta chain features in type 1 diabetes. Overall study: Age and gender were similar between patients and healthy donors, as were cell yields. Analysis included around 100 million sorted cells drawn from all samples.

Study-wide results and caveats: Among all four CD4+ subsets, Type 1 diabetes patients had TCRB CDR3s that were moderately but significantly shorter. It was among patients, rather than healthy donors, that naive, central memory and Treg TCRB repertoires appeared more similar. The analysis here could not establish whether HLA type shapes TCRB rearrangement.

This clone showed up many times. The antigen remains unidentified. Germline values: CDR1 GTSNPN, CDR2 SVGIG (reference sequence). The CDR3 length is 13 residues. V was trimmed by 4 bases and J by 2 bases, leaving 11 bases between them. Every isolated RNA sample was fully reverse transcribed, so sequencing captured expressed TCRB transcripts. Data came from immunoSEQ multiplex PCR; TCRdb stores just in-frame clones and leaves some out. The data contain about 170,000 clones, 7% to 9% of them singletons. This receptor was identified in a man aged 18-30 years with type 1 diabetes. The specimen sequenced was central memory CD4+ T cells from blood. The chain is built from TRBV30 and TRBJ2-5, with unresolved D. CDR3 bases: TGTGCCTGGATCGGGTTGAAGCAAGAGACCCAGTACTTC. Residues: CAWIGLKQETQYF.